The 24 T cell receptor beta chains presented below share a single source sample, sequenced in a study of T cell repertoires in cytomegalovirus infection. TCRdb ran MiXCR on the reads and lists one entry per CDR3 protein. The data hold some 940,000 distinct CDR3 sequences, with approximately 33% observed a single time. Their cognate antigens are unknown. Sample: cultured CD8+ T cells from PBMCs, taken from culture after CMV antigen stimulation. These receptors were collected from a human donor in good health (CMV status not recorded). Some clones in this sample may be carry-over from other donors' samples.

The chain joins TRBV4-1 to TRBJ2-3; tentatively, D is TRBD1 or TRBD2 (5 bases each). The CDR3 spans 15 residues. Germline CDR1 and CDR2: MGHRA and YSYEKL. V was clipped by 5 bases and J by 0 bases, with 12 bases between them. In DNA form, the CDR3 reads TGCGCCAGCAGCTCCGGGACGAGGAGCACAGATACGCAGTATTTT. Protein product: CASSSGTRSTDTQYF.

This clonotype was detected a few times. The rearrangement links TRBV7-8 to TRBJ2-7, with 11 nucleotides matching TRBD2. V was clipped by 1 base and J by 5 bases; unmatched bases: 7. The CDR3 covers 16 residues. Germline CDR1 and CDR2: SGHVS and FQNEAQ. The CDR3 region has the DNA TGTGCCAGCAGCTTAGGTCTAGCGGGGGGCTGGCACGAGCAGTACGTC. It is translated as CASSLGLAGGWHEQYV.

This chain connects TRBV6-5 to TRBJ1-1, with a weak D call TRBD1 (5 bases). This CDR3 has 11 amino acids. In germline, CDR1 is MNHEY, CDR2 SVGAGI. V lost 9 bases, J lost 8 bases, and 13 bases lay in between. The CDR3 bases are TGTGCCAGTTGGGCCGGGGGGGAAGCTTTCTTT. Its protein product is CASWAGGEAFF.

The J gene is TRBJ1-5, the V gene TRBV10-3, with D possibly matching TRBD1 (5 bases). Trimming took off 3 bases at V and 6 bases at J, with 15 bases between the two ends. CDR3 length: 15 amino acids. The germline V gene has CDR1 ENHRY and CDR2 SYGVKD. The CDR3 bases are TGTGCCATCAGTGATAGGGGAGAGGCAGGTCAGCCCCAGCATTTT. Its protein is CAISDRGEAGQPQHF.

This clonotype was picked up a small number of times. As DNA, the CDR3 is TGTGCCAGCAGCCCAAGTGGCAGCGGGGGGGCCGGCGGGGAGCTGTTTTTT. Protein: CASSPSGSGGAGGELFF. The J gene is TRBJ2-2, the V gene TRBV7-9, with TRBD2 matching over 10 bases. Germline assignment: CDR1 SEHNR and CDR2 FQNEAQ (reference sequence). V lost 5 bases, J lost 7 bases, and 13 bases stayed unmatched. The CDR3 is 17 amino acids.

This clonotype was seen a few times. This chain connects TRBV29-1 to TRBJ1-2; no reliable D call. V was pared by 2 bases and J by 0 bases, with 16 bases between. This CDR3 is built from 16 residues. The V gene's germline CDR1 is SQVTM and CDR2 ANQGSEA. CDR3 coding DNA: TGCAGCGTTGAAAATCTGAACACAGATCCTAACTATGGCTACACCTTC. This encodes CSVENLNTDPNYGYTF.

This clonotype was seen ten or more times. The genes are TRBV12-3 or TRBV12-4 and TRBJ1-1; D gene unclear. V was cut by 7 bases and J by 1 base, with 4 bases left in between. The CDR3 has 11 amino acids. DNA of the CDR3: TGTGCCAGCATGAGGAACACTGAAGCTTTCTTT. This codes for CASMRNTEAFF.

The chain carries TRBV2 and TRBJ2-2; TRBD2 agrees at 7 bases. The ends lost 11 bases at V and 3 bases at J; junction bases unmatched: 6. In germline, CDR1 is SNHLY, CDR2 FYNNEI. This CDR3 has 13 amino acids. The DNA of the CDR3 is TGTGCCGGGGAGGGATCGCACACCGGGGAGCTGTTTTTT. Amino acid sequence: CAGEGSHTGELFF.

Details on this clonotype: Relative to the germline gene, one junction end is altered; a read error may explain this. The chain employs TRBV20-1 and TRBJ2-3, with 9 bases aligning to TRBD2. Per germline, CDR1 DFQATT and CDR2 SNEGSKA (reference sequence). The length of the CDR3 is 17 residues. This CDR3 reads CCARLGRLAARTDTQYF. In DNA, the CDR3 is TGCTGTGCTAGATTGGGGCGACTAGCGGCACGCACAGATACGCAGTATTTT.

Turning to this clonotype: A much larger clonotype is one base distant, so this may be a read error. Because the CDR3 is missing its conserved closing phenylalanine or tryptophan, this is likely a read error. The chain has TRBV12-3 or TRBV12-4 and TRBJ1-5; tentatively, D is TRBD1 (6 bases). Trimming took 2 bases from V and 4 from J, leaving 12 bases between them. The CDR3 sequence is 15 residues long. This CDR3 is CASSLKGDTNQPQHL. CDR3 sequence (DNA): TGTGCCAGCAGTTTAAAGGGGGACACAAATCAGCCCCAGCATCTT.

This clonotype came up many times. The chain has TRBV6-1 and TRBJ2-3; D unclear. Trimming cost V 5 bases and J 2 bases, with 11 bases left between them. The CDR3 contains 14 residues. The germline V gene encodes CDR1 MNHNS and CDR2 SASEGT. In DNA, the CDR3 is TGTGCCAGCAGTTATGCACTCGACACAGATACGCAGTATTTT. As protein: CASSYALDTDTQYF.

This clonotype occurred once. The chain joins TRBV2 to TRBJ2-1; either TRBD1 or TRBD2 may supply D (5 bases each). The germline V gene encodes CDR1 SNHLY and CDR2 FYNNEI. There are 11 residues in the CDR3. V was shortened by 9 bases and J by 5 bases, with 8 bases between the two germline ends. Written as DNA, the CDR3 is TGTGCCAGGGGACGAAACAATGAGCAGTTCTTC. This gives the protein CARGRNNEQFF.

The gene calls are TRBV11-1 and TRBJ2-1, with 8 bases identical to TRBD1. Germline CDR1 and CDR2: SGHAT and FQDESV (reference sequence). This CDR3 comprises 15 residues. Germline trimming cut 5 bases from V and 4 bases from J; bases unmatched to any gene: 7. The CDR3 DNA sequence: TGTGCCAGCAGCATTTACAGGGGGTCTTACAATGAGCAGTTCTTC. It yields the protein CASSIYRGSYNEQFF.

This clonotype was counted a few times. The J gene is TRBJ2-7, the V gene TRBV28, with D possibly matching TRBD1 (6 bases). The ends were cut back, 6 bases at V and 5 bases at J, with 17 bases in the middle. Germline V gene lookup returns CDR1 MDHEN and CDR2 SYDVKM. This CDR3 region has 14 residues. The chain's CDR3 is CASSTGTPADEQYV. The CDR3 DNA is TGTGCCAGCAGCACCGGGACACCGGCGGACGAGCAGTACGTC.

As regards this clonotype: This may stem from a read error, because a much larger clone lies one nucleotide away. In DNA form, the CDR3 reads TGTGCCAGCACCGAGGCAGCTACGCAGTATTTT. Its protein is CASTEAATQYF. The rearrangement joins TRBV7-2 to TRBJ2-3; D is ambiguous. Germline V gives CDR1 SGHTA, CDR2 FQGNSA. This CDR3 region has 11 residues. Trimming removed 7 bases at V and 8 bases at J, with 10 bases between.

In its sample, this clonotype was seen a few times. V and J are TRBV7-9 and TRBJ1-2; no firm D call. Germline assignment: CDR1 SEHNR and CDR2 FQNEAQ (reference sequence). The V end lost 2 bases, the J end lost 0 bases, and 7 bases lay between the germline ends. CDR3 length: 14 amino acids. The CDR3 reads CASSLSTSNYGYTF. The CDR3 coding sequence is TGTGCCAGCAGCTTAAGTACCTCTAACTATGGCTACACCTTC.

This clonotype occurred many times. J is TRBJ1-4 and V is TRBV7-6; weak D call: TRBD1 (6 bases). This CDR3 region has 12 residues. V was clipped by 7 bases and J by 8 bases, with 11 bases between them. Germline CDR1 SGHVS, CDR2 FNYEAQ. In DNA, the CDR3 is TGTGCCAGCACCGTGGGGGGCGAAAAACTGTTTTTT. It codes for CASTVGGEKLFF.

In the case of this clonotype: Being one base from a much bigger clone, this may be a read error. The chain combines TRBV12-3 or TRBV12-4 with TRBJ1-2; D is perhaps TRBD1 (6 bases). The CDR3 totals 17 residues. Trimming cost V 2 bases and J 6 bases, with 22 bases left between them. The CDR3 spells CASSLRGGPGFHDGYTF. The CDR3 region has the DNA TGTGCCAGCAGTTTAAGGGGGGGACCAGGGTTTCACGATGGCTACACCTTC.

The CDR3 coding sequence is TGTGCCAGCAGCTTAAGGGCCAGTTCCTACGAGCAGTACTTC. Encoded protein: CASSLRASSYEQYF. The chain has TRBV7-6 and TRBJ2-7; D is unclear. The ends were cut back, 2 bases at V and 1 base at J, with 9 bases in the middle. Germline values: CDR1 SGHVS, CDR2 FNYEAQ. This CDR3 region has 14 residues. The full variable domain, completed using reference TRBV7-6 and TRBJ2-7, is GAGVSQSPRYKVTKRGQDVALRCDPISGHVSLYWYRQALGQGPEFLTYFNYEAQQDKSGLPNDRFSAERPEGSISTLTIQRTEQRDSAMYRCASSLRASSYEQYFGPGTRLTVT.

In the case of this clonotype: An end of the junction differs from the germline gene, which may be a read error. The chain recombines TRBV7-6 with TRBJ2-1; TRBD2 agrees at 7 bases. The germline CDR1 and CDR2 sequences are SGHVS and FNYEAQ. This CDR3 contains 13 residues. CDR3 coding DNA: TGTGCTAGCAGCTGGGCTAGCGGAGATGAGCAGTTCTTC. As protein: CASSWASGDEQFF.

The rearrangement joins TRBV19 to TRBJ2-7, with D perhaps TRBD2 (7 bases). The CDR3 spans 15 residues. V dropped 1 base and J dropped 7 bases, with 17 bases sitting between them. Germline V gene data show CDR1 as LNHDA and CDR2 as SQIVND (reference sequence). The CDR3 protein is CASSIGRGPFPEQYF. The CDR3 DNA reads as TGTGCCAGTAGTATAGGGCGGGGGCCATTTCCTGAGCAGTACTTC.

This clonotype was detected many times. The chain uses TRBV7-3 and TRBJ1-1; maybe TRBD1 (5 bases). The germline V gene has CDR1 SGHTA and CDR2 FQGTGA. The CDR3 covers 15 residues. Trimming removed 1 base at V and 0 bases at J, with 9 bases between. The CDR3: CASSLIRQMNTEAFF. The CDR3, as DNA: TGTGCCAGCAGCTTAATAAGACAGATGAACACTGAAGCTTTCTTT.

The V and J genes are TRBV7-9 and TRBJ2-3, with D perhaps TRBD1 (6 bases). Trimming shortened V by 5 bases and J by 0 bases, and 15 bases separated the two germline ends. Per the germline V gene, CDR1 is SEHNR and CDR2 is FQNEAQ (reference sequence). The CDR3 sequence is 16 residues long. CDR3 nucleotides: TGTGCCAGCAGCCTTAGCAGGGGAGCTAGCACAGATACGCAGTATTTT. Translated, it gives CASSLSRGASTDTQYF.

V and J are TRBV12-3 or TRBV12-4 and TRBJ2-7; D remains unclear. The V and J ends lost 3 bases and 5 bases respectively, with 17 bases between them. This CDR3 is 15 amino acids long. In DNA, the CDR3 is TGTGCCAGCAGTTTTGGCGAGCCTAAAACCCACGAGCAGTACTTC. Its translation: CASSFGEPKTHEQYF.